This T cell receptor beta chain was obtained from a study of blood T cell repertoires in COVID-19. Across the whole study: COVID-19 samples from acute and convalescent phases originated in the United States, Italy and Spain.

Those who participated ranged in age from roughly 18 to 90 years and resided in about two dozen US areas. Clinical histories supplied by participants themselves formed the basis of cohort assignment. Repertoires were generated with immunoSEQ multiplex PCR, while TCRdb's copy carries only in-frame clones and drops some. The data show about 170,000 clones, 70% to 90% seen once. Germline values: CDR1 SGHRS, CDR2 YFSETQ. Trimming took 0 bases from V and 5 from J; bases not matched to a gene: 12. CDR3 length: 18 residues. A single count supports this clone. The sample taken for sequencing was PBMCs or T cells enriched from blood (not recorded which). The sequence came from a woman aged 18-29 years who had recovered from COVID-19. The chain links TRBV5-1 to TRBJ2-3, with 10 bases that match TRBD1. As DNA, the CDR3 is TGCGCCAGCAGCTTGGGGACAGGGGGGTTGAGCCATTTAGATACGCAGTATTTT. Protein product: CASSLGTGGLSHLDTQYF.